These 13 T cell receptor beta chains were sequenced from one sample in a study of cytotoxic CD8 clonotypes in ibrutinib-treated CLL. Sequencing was performed with immunoSEQ multiplex PCR; in TCRdb, only in-frame clones are kept and a portion is missing. Found here are some 130,000 clones, 75% to 80% of them singletons; the top ten hold around 4.9%. The sequencing here drew on PBMCs, taken after 24 months of ibrutinib treatment. Receptors originate from a human donor with chronic lymphocytic leukemia.

This rearrangement joins TRBV2 to TRBJ2-4, with a tentative D call TRBD1 (5 bases). Per germline, CDR1 SNHLY and CDR2 FYNNEI. The CDR3 runs to 13 residues. The germline V and J ends were trimmed by 4 bases and 2 bases, with 6 bases remaining between them. CDR3 DNA: TGTGCCAGCAGTGGACAGCCCAAAAACATTCAGTACTTC. It is translated as CASSGQPKNIQYF. Variable domain in full (rest from reference TRBV2 and TRBJ2-4): EPEVTQTPSHQVTQMGQEVILRCVPISNHLYFYWYRQILGQKVEFLVSFYNNEISEKSEIFDDQFSVERPDGSNFTLKIRSTKLEDSAMYFCASSGQPKNIQYFGAGTRLSVL.

This chain joins TRBV4-3 and TRBJ1-1; D possibly corresponds to TRBD1 (5 bases). V was pared by 0 bases and J by 3 bases, with 11 bases between. Germline V CDR1 and CDR2: LGHNA, YSLEER. The CDR3 spans 15 residues. This CDR3 reads CASSQEGGGDTEAFF. Written as DNA, the CDR3 is TGCGCCAGCAGCCAAGAAGGCGGGGGGGACACTGAAGCTTTCTTT.

V gene TRBV27 combines with J gene TRBJ1-5; 8 bases fit TRBD1. V shed 5 bases and J 8 bases; nucleotides not matched to a gene: 11. The CDR3 spans 15 residues. CDR1 MNHEY and CDR2 SMNVEV come from the germline V gene (reference sequence). The CDR3 DNA reads TGTGCCAGCAGTAAAGGACAGGGTGGGTGGGAGCCCCAGCATTTT. Translated: CASSKGQGGWEPQHF.

The sample holds a few counts of this clone. This chain connects TRBV28 to TRBJ1-5; D not resolved. The CDR3 length is 12 residues. V gave up 6 bases and J gave up 6 bases, with 9 bases separating them. CDR1 and CDR2 from the germline V gene are MDHEN and SYDVKM. CDR3 coding DNA: TGTGCCAGCAGCCAAGGAAGTCAGCCCCAGCATTTT. Amino acids: CASSQGSQPQHF.

The chain has TRBV27 and TRBJ1-1, with D perhaps TRBD1 (6 bases). The CDR3 is made up of 14 amino acids. Germline V gene lookup returns CDR1 MNHEY and CDR2 SMNVEV (reference sequence). Trimming stripped 5 bases from V and 4 bases from J, with 14 bases between. The CDR3 region is CASSPQGWGTEAFF. The CDR3 region has the DNA TGTGCCAGCAGTCCACAGGGATGGGGCACTGAAGCTTTCTTT.

J is TRBJ2-1 and V is TRBV7-2, with D uncertain. The CDR3 is 13 residues long. Looked up from germline, CDR1 is SGHTA and CDR2 is FQGNSA. The V end was cut by 5 bases, the J end by 4 bases, with 9 bases between. CDR3 amino acids: CASSPRQYNEQFF. Written as DNA, the CDR3 is TGTGCCAGCAGCCCCAGACAATACAATGAGCAGTTCTTC.

The chain has TRBV28 and TRBJ1-5, with TRBD1 matching over 7 bases. V lost 2 bases, J lost 9 bases, and 7 bases stayed unmatched. CDR3 length equals 14 residues. Per the germline V gene, CDR1 is MDHEN and CDR2 is SYDVKM. The CDR3 loop reads CASSLGDRAVPQHF. The CDR3 region has the DNA TGTGCCAGCAGTTTAGGCGACAGGGCGGTGCCCCAGCATTTT. Full variable domain (outside the CDR3, taken from reference TRBV28 and TRBJ1-5): DVKVTQSSRYLVKRTGEKVFLECVQDMDHENMFWYRQDPGLGLRLIYFSYDVKMKEKGDIPEGYSVSREKKERFSLILESASTNQTSMYLCASSLGDRAVPQHFGDGTRLSIL.

The chain couples TRBV4-3 to TRBJ2-3; 9 bases line up with TRBD2. V gave up 0 bases and J gave up 6 bases; unmatched junction bases: 7. CDR3 size: 16 residues. From germline, CDR1 is LGHNA and CDR2 YSLEER. As DNA, the CDR3 is TGCGCCAGCAGCCAAGACACGGGACTAGCTTCGGATACGCAGTATTTT. This sequence encodes CASSQDTGLASDTQYF.

This chain connects TRBV18 to TRBJ2-2; unclear D gene. Trimming took off 2 bases at V and 1 base at J, with 11 bases between the two ends. CDR1 KGHSH and CDR2 LQKENI come from the germline V gene. The CDR3 has 16 amino acids. The CDR3 reads CASSPFAIRNTGELFF. CDR3 nucleotide sequence: TGTGCCAGCTCACCATTCGCGATTAGGAACACCGGGGAGCTGTTTTTT.

The rearrangement joins TRBV7-2 to TRBJ2-3, with D tentatively TRBD2 (5 bases). The CDR3 loop spans 15 amino acids. Germline lookup yields CDR1 SGHTA and CDR2 FQGNSA. Trimming shortened V by 5 bases and J by 0 bases, and 12 bases separated the two germline ends. The CDR3 nucleotides read TGTGCCAGCAGCCGAGGGCAGGATAGCACAGATACGCAGTATTTT. Translating gives CASSRGQDSTDTQYF.

The chain has TRBV20-1 and TRBJ2-3; D is ambiguous. The CDR3 is made up of 11 amino acids. V shed 7 bases and J shed 3 bases, with 8 bases lying between them. Germline V gene lookup returns CDR1 DFQATT and CDR2 SNEGSKA (reference sequence). CDR3 in DNA: TGCAGTGGATGGGTTACAGATACGCAGTATTTT. It yields the protein CSGWVTDTQYF.

The chain has TRBV29-1 and TRBJ2-7; TRBD2 aligns across 8 bases. This CDR3 has 16 residues. Per germline, CDR1 SQVTM and CDR2 ANQGSEA. With 6 bases clipped from V and 3 bases from J, the junction kept 16 bases outside the gene matches. CDR3 loop: CSVGPIRAGLVYEQYF. CDR3 coding DNA: TGCAGCGTGGGACCGATCAGGGCGGGACTAGTCTACGAGCAGTACTTC.

The V call is TRBV2, the J call TRBJ1-2, with D maybe TRBD1 (5 bases). Germline assignment: CDR1 SNHLY and CDR2 FYNNEI. CDR3 length: 18 residues. Trimming shortened V by 2 bases and J by 6 bases, and 25 bases separated the two germline ends. The CDR3 DNA sequence: TGTGCCAGCAGTGAATGGGGCGGTACCGTCCTCACGGGCCATGGCTACACCTTC. Amino acid sequence: CASSEWGGTVLTGHGYTF.